This T cell receptor beta chain was found in a study of blood T cell repertoires in COVID-19. Study-wide context: T cells, B-cell-depleted T cells, or PBMCs supplied cDNA or gDNA.

In the study's own analysis: By means of reference gene primer amplification, nucleated cell counts were estimated. The data were produced by immunoSEQ multiplex PCR, yet TCRdb's version contains in-frame clones alone and is incomplete. That table supplies the V and J calls and clone size; D and trimming were determined from the DNA. The table includes over 85,000 clones, roughly 87% detected once. The CDR3 is 14 amino acids. V was pared by 2 bases and J by 7 bases, with 11 bases between. Germline lookup yields CDR1 LGHNT and CDR2 FRNRAP. The clonotype comes from a woman between 50 and 59 years old with COVID-19, enrolled during active disease. The sequenced material came from peripheral blood. J is TRBJ1-4 and V is TRBV12-5, with D hard to call. CDR3 region: CASGLTGGGEKLFF. The CDR3 DNA reads as TGTGCTAGTGGTTTGACGGGAGGAGGTGAAAAACTGTTTTTT.